The TCR beta chain described here comes from a study of T cells in Graves' hyperthyroidism and ophthalmopathy. This clonotype was picked up many times. Germline CDR1 is SGDLS and CDR2 is YYNGEE. The CDR3 runs to 15 residues. V was clipped by 3 bases and J by 6 bases; unmatched bases: 4. For the diagnoses, clinical symptoms, serum thyroxine and TRAb, thyroid ultrasound and orbital computed tomography were used. The TCR beta CDR3 regions underwent amplification using RNA transcripts as the source. In the first-round RT-PCR of the TCR CDR3, the HTBI primer set was used. Via MiXCR, TCRdb re-called the multiplex PCR reads, giving one row per CDR3 protein. This sample has about 410,000 distinct CDR3 sequences, with about 15% found just once.

The chain has TRBV9 and TRBJ2-2; 11 bases agree with TRBD2. This clonotype was sampled from a woman aged 30 to 39 with Graves' ophthalmopathy. Material for sequencing was blood. The CDR3 DNA follows: TGTGCCAGCAGCGATAGCGGGGGGGTGTCCGGGGAGCTGTTTTTT. Translating it yields CASSDSGGVSGELFF. The full variable domain, rest sourced from reference TRBV9 and TRBJ2-2, is DSGVTQTPKHLITATGQRVTLRCSPRSGDLSVYWYQQSLDQGLQFLIQYYNGEERAKGNILERFSAQQFPDLHSELNLSSLELGDSALYFCASSDSGGVSGELFFGEGSRLTVL.